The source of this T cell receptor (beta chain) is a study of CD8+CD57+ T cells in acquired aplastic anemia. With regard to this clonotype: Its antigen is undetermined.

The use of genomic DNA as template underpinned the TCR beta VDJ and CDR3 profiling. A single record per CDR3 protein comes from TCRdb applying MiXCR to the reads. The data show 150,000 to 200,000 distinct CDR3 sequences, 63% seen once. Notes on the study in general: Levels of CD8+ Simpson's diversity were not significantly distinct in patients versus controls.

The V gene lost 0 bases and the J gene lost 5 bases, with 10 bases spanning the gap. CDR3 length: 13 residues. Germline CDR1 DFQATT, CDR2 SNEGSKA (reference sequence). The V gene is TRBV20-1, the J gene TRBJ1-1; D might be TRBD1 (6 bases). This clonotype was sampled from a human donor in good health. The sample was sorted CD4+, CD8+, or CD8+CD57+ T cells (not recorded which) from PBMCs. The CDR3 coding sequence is TGCAGTGCTAGAGAGATACAGGGAACTGAAGCTTTCTTT. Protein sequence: CSAREIQGTEAFF.